Listed below are T cell receptor beta chains from one sample, sequenced in a study of monozygotic twins with inflammatory bowel disease. TCRdb reprocessed the 5' RACE reads; each CDR3 protein has one entry and no DNA is given. In total, the table holds 150,000 or so distinct CDR3 sequences. The sample taken for sequencing was blood. These receptors were collected from a human donor with ulcerative colitis or Crohn's disease, or a healthy co-twin of an affected twin (not recorded which). Each CDR3 is given with its conserved first and last residue.

>TRBV19|TRBJ1-1|16
CASTPLVEGGSTEAFF
>TRBV5-1|TRBJ1-1|15
CASSLWGGTETEAFF
>TRBV4-3|TRBJ2-1|16
CASSQDRVAANNEQFF
>TRBV12-3/TRBV12-4|TRBJ2-1|13
CASRGVAGDEQFF
>TRBV6-5|TRBJ2-2|16
CASSYFSGRAFGELFF
>TRBV10-3|TRBJ1-2|15
CAISVGAERGRGYTF
>TRBV12-3/TRBV12-4|TRBJ1-1|16
CASSFGQAGYGTEAFF
>TRBV10-3|TRBJ2-5|12
CAITQDGETQYF
>TRBV12-2|TRBJ2-5|16
CASRSLRREGAETQYF
>TRBV29-1|TRBJ2-7|15
CSVLRTSGNSHEQYF
>TRBV5-1|TRBJ1-5|13
CASSLGYNQPQHF
>TRBV20-1|TRBJ1-3|15
CSARDQATAGNTIYF
>TRBV15|TRBJ1-5|15
CATSRSNRGDNPQHF
>TRBV13|TRBJ2-7|15
CASSLGYGQGYEQYF
>TRBV5-1|TRBJ1-1|14
CASSPGTGNTEAFF
>TRBV5-1|TRBJ2-3|14
CATKDAPGTDTQYF
>TRBV7-2|TRBJ1-5|17
CASSLVAGHEKGQPQHF
>TRBV7-2|TRBJ2-1|16
CASSLALAGGPSEQFF
>TRBV5-1|TRBJ2-4|16
CASKKNAGTETGIQYF
>TRBV29-1|TRBJ2-7|15
CSVANLLAGGGEQYF
>TRBV15|TRBJ2-1|14
CATGGGGSYNEQFF
>TRBV11-1|TRBJ1-1|14
CASSWGQMNTEAFF
>TRBV5-1|TRBJ2-2|16
CASSFKAGANTGELFF
>TRBV30|TRBJ1-3|13
CAWRAPGGNTIYF
>TRBV4-3|TRBJ2-1|14
CASSQDSWVNEQFF
>TRBV5-1|TRBJ2-5|16
CASSFTGTSRQETQYF
>TRBV6-5|TRBJ1-1|15
CASSFRQGPNTEAFF
>TRBV28|TRBJ1-4|17
CASNHLRGVKTNEKLFF
>TRBV2|TRBJ1-2|16
CASKRGRQPMDYGYTF
>TRBV19|TRBJ2-1|15
CASSDMSGAYNEQFF
>TRBV5-1|TRBJ1-4|15
CASSLDGATNEKLFF
>TRBV20-1|TRBJ2-2|15
CSANHRGSVAGELFF
>TRBV29-1|TRBJ1-1|13
CSVVRGGGTEAFF
>TRBV7-2|TRBJ1-1|16
CASSLVGGVAGTEAFF
>TRBV20-1|TRBJ2-7|13
CSARRGASSMQYF
>TRBV6-5|TRBJ2-5|16
CASSFLGLAAEETQYF
>TRBV20-1|TRBJ1-5|12
CSAGQGGQPQHF
>TRBV6-6|TRBJ1-2|14
CASSFPGVGYGYTF
>TRBV27|TRBJ1-1|13
CASSPRGNTEAFF
>TRBV7-6|TRBJ1-4|16
CASSATGGSTNEKLFF
>TRBV28|TRBJ1-2|14
CASSGQGGNYGYTF
>TRBV7-2|TRBJ1-4|14
CASSFGRRGEKLFF
>TRBV20-1|TRBJ1-2|12
CSAKRTSDGYTF
>TRBV27|TRBJ1-2|13
CASSLRQGYGYTF
>TRBV28|TRBJ2-1|17
CASSMTSGASSYNEQFF
>TRBV10-3|TRBJ1-2|16
CAISGGQGRENYGYTF
>TRBV12-3/TRBV12-4|TRBJ2-2|13
CASGPRDTGELFF